This TCR beta chain was recovered during a study of Ad26.COV2.S vaccination and SARS-CoV-2 variants. About the research overall: The trial was COV1001 and the donor's arm was Ad26.COV2.S.

Regarding treatment: some 20 received Ad26.COV2.S at low or high dose, single or two shots; roughly 5 received placebo; per-sample allocation not given. Collection of samples fell on day 63 after the first vaccine or placebo injection. Study findings and constraints: Placebo recipients and vaccine recipients were similar in non-spike TCR breadth. Spike-specific TCR breadth was greater in vaccine than placebo recipients.

CDR3 size: 13 residues. Germline V gives CDR1 LGHNA, CDR2 YNFKEQ. V was shortened by 0 bases and J by 3 bases, with 3 bases between the two germline ends. Details on this clone: Antigen: not known.

The assay was immunoSEQ multiplex PCR, and TCRdb's table has in-frame clones only and misses some. The table records 300,000 to 350,000 clones, around four fifths of them present only once. This specimen was peripheral blood, taken in a trial of Ad26.COV2.S vaccine versus placebo. The V gene is TRBV4-2, the J gene TRBJ1-3; D remains ambiguous. This receptor was taken from a person between 18 and 65 years old who received the Ad26.COV2.S COVID-19 vaccine or a placebo. This CDR3 is CASSQEIGNTIYF. The CDR3 coding sequence is TGTGCCAGCAGCCAAGAGATTGGAAACACCATATATTTT.